The source of this TCR beta chain is a study of CD8 T cells in Susac syndrome. Study-level findings and limits: The study's TCR sequencing and HLA analysis covered a relatively small number of individuals, and the study acknowledged this.

The multiple sclerosis control group consisted of treatment-naive patients whose relapsing-remitting disease, which was either stable or active, fulfilled revised McDonald criteria. Purification of the CD8+ and CD4+ T cells relied on negative isolation, and TEMRA cells underwent FACS enrichment. The germline V and J ends were trimmed by 0 bases and 4 bases, with 10 bases remaining between them. CDR1 and CDR2 (germline): SGDLS, YYNGEE. The CDR3 has 14 amino acids. Comment on this clonotype: Its antigen is undetermined.

It was with random hexamers that roughly 0.45 to 1 ug RNA was reverse transcribed. Across 54 Vbeta and 13 Jbeta, TCR beta CDR3 was amplified with immunoSEQ multiplex PCR. TCRdb called the immunoSEQ multiplex PCR reads again in MiXCR, with one record for every CDR3 protein. The sample lists 200,000 to 250,000 distinct CDR3 sequences, roughly 90% occurring once. The source is a human donor with multiple sclerosis. Material for sequencing was CD8+ T cells from PBMCs. The V gene is TRBV9, the J gene TRBJ1-1, with D possibly TRBD1 on 6 matching bases. CDR3 amino acids: CASSVVQGGTEAFF. In nucleotides, the CDR3 is TGTGCCAGCAGCGTAGTACAGGGCGGCACTGAAGCTTTCTTT.